This passage covers 19 T cell receptor beta chains from one sample sequenced in a study of metastatic and nonmetastatic thyroid tumors. Thyroid surgery took place with no prior treatment in any patient. MiXCR re-clonotyped the PCR reads for TCRdb. The repertoire holds fewer than 100,000 clones, with just under 15% as singletons. Sequencing used blood. These receptors were collected from a female donor with papillary thyroid cancer or a benign thyroid nodule (not recorded which). Some clones in this sample may be carry-over from other donors' samples.

At least ten counts were recorded for this clone. This chain joins TRBV5-8 and TRBJ1-5; possible D gene TRBD1, 6 bases. Trimming shortened V by 1 base and J by 7 bases, and 18 bases separated the two germline ends. CDR1 SGHTS and CDR2 YDEGEE come from the germline V gene. This CDR3 spans 16 amino acids. This CDR3 reads CASSLPGGGVIQPQHF. The CDR3 DNA reads as TGTGCCAGCAGCTTGCCCGGAGGGGGAGTGATACAGCCCCAGCATTTT.

This clone was seen repeatedly, ten times or more. The chain employs TRBV20-1 and TRBJ1-1, with 10 nucleotides matching TRBD1. J was trimmed by 4 bases and V by 6 bases; bases with no gene match: 8. From germline, CDR1 is DFQATT and CDR2 SNEGSKA (reference sequence). The CDR3 runs to 14 residues. The CDR3 reads CSAKDRGRGTEAFF. CDR3 nucleotide sequence: TGCAGTGCAAAAGACAGGGGGCGAGGCACTGAAGCTTTCTTT.

In its sample, this clone was seen many times. The chain uses TRBV6-1 and TRBJ1-1; D unresolved. Germline loops: CDR1 MNHNS, CDR2 SASEGT. V lost 6 bases, J lost 5 bases, and 16 bases lay in between. The CDR3 covers 14 residues. CDR3 nucleotide sequence: TGTGCCAGCAGCCTAACGTGGGGAGGGACTGAAGCTTTCTTT. It specifies CASSLTWGGTEAFF.

This clone showed up many times. The chain is built from TRBV2 and TRBJ2-7; possible D gene TRBD1, 5 bases. Germline V CDR1 and CDR2: SNHLY, FYNNEI. The CDR3 is 14 residues long. V shed 1 base and J shed 6 bases, with 13 bases lying between them. The CDR3 loop reads CASSEGQGLGEQYF. For the CDR3, the DNA is TGTGCCAGCAGTGAAGGGCAGGGCCTCGGCGAGCAGTACTTC.

Many counts were recorded for this clone. The chain combines TRBV5-1 with TRBJ2-7; 8 bases match TRBD1. Trimming cost V 2 bases and J 4 bases; bases outside gene matches: 8. Germline loops: CDR1 SGHRS, CDR2 YFSETQ. The CDR3 covers 15 residues. Written as DNA, the CDR3 is TGCGCCAGCAGCTTACGGGACAGGTCCGCTTACGAGCAGTACTTC. The encoded protein is CASSLRDRSAYEQYF.

This clone was seen repeatedly, ten times or more. The chain employs TRBV11-2 and TRBJ1-2; 9 bases are a match to TRBD1. The germline V gene encodes CDR1 SGHAT and CDR2 FQNNGV. This CDR3 spans 13 amino acids. J gave up 4 bases and V 3 bases, and 0 bases lay outside the gene matches. In nucleotides, the CDR3 is TGTGCCAGCAGCTTGGACAGGGGCTATGGCTACACCTTC. This sequence encodes CASSLDRGYGYTF.

Turning to this clone: The CDR3 carries no conserved terminal phenylalanine or tryptophan, so it likely arises from a read error. The chain recombines TRBV20-1 with TRBJ2-6; D remains unclear. Germline CDR1 reads DFQATT; CDR2 reads SNEGSKA (reference sequence). V lost 3 bases and J lost 15, with 3 bases in between. CDR3 size: 8 residues. As DNA, the CDR3 is TGCAGTGCTAGCCCCCTGACTAGC. Its translation is CSASPLTS.

This clone appeared many times. The V and J genes are TRBV18 and TRBJ2-7; 9 bases agree with TRBD1. V gave up 6 bases and J gave up 3 bases; unmatched junction bases: 6. The CDR3 covers 14 residues. Germline CDR1 and CDR2: KGHSH and LQKENI. This CDR3 is CASSLDRGHYEQYF. CDR3 coding DNA: TGTGCCAGCTCGCTGGACAGGGGTCACTACGAGCAGTACTTC.

This clone was counted ten times or more. The chain links TRBV7-2 to TRBJ2-7, with unresolved D. This CDR3 region has 11 residues. Germline loops: CDR1 SGHTA, CDR2 FQGNSA. Trimming took off 3 bases at V and 5 bases at J, with 5 bases between the two ends. The CDR3 region is CASSFANEQYF. The CDR3 nucleotides are TGTGCCAGCAGCTTCGCCAACGAGCAGTACTTC. Together with reference TRBV7-2 and TRBJ2-7, the CDR3 gives the full variable domain: GAGVSQSPSNKVTEKGKDVELRCDPISGHTALYWYRQSLGQGLEFLIYFQGNSAPDKSGLPSDRFSAERTGGSVSTLTIQRTQQEDSAVYLCASSFANEQYFGPGTRLTVT.

This clone occurred many times. The chain has TRBV7-9 and TRBJ2-7; 7 nucleotides agree with TRBD1. V shed 2 bases and J 8 bases; nucleotides not matched to a gene: 6. There are 13 residues in the CDR3. Germline loops: CDR1 SEHNR, CDR2 FQNEAQ (reference sequence). The CDR3: CASSLPDRAKQYF. CDR3 nucleotides: TGTGCCAGCAGCTTACCCGACAGGGCTAAGCAGTACTTC.

This clone was recorded many times. V is TRBV7-2 and J is TRBJ1-2, with D unclear. V was cut by 4 bases and J by 5 bases, with 11 bases left in between. The CDR3 covers 13 residues. CDR1 is SGHTA and CDR2 is FQGNSA in the germline V gene. CDR3 DNA sequence: TGTGCCAGCAGCTCTTCGGACGGATATGGCTACACCTTC. This encodes CASSSSDGYGYTF.

This clone was detected ten times or more. V usage is TRBV3-1 and J usage is TRBJ2-5, with unresolved D. V lost 4 bases and J 2 bases, leaving 17 bases between the germline ends. Germline V lookup: CDR1 LGHDT, CDR2 YNNKEL (reference sequence). The CDR3 has 16 residues. The CDR3 sequence is CASSRPMVGTQETQYF. The DNA of the CDR3 is TGTGCCAGCAGCCGACCCATGGTGGGAACTCAAGAGACCCAGTACTTC.

This clone was recorded at least ten times. The rearrangement uses TRBV28 and TRBJ1-1; TRBD1 matches at 10 bases. With 6 bases clipped from V and 3 bases from J, the junction kept 13 bases outside the gene matches. The CDR3 consists of 17 residues. The germline V gene has CDR1 MDHEN and CDR2 SYDVKM. This CDR3 reads CASSPTGTGARDTEAFF. CDR3 nucleotide sequence: TGTGCCAGCAGCCCAACCGGGACAGGGGCGAGAGACACTGAAGCTTTCTTT.

Many counts were recorded for this clone. This rearrangement joins TRBV6-6 to TRBJ1-2, with D perhaps TRBD1 (5 bases). The CDR3 loop spans 13 amino acids. Germline loops: CDR1 MNHNY, CDR2 SVGAGI (reference sequence). V was pared by 0 bases and J by 5 bases, with 7 bases between. The CDR3 region is CASSYSRGYGYTF. In nucleotides, the CDR3 is TGTGCCAGCAGTTACTCGAGGGGTTATGGCTACACCTTC.

Only a few counts were recorded for this clone. The V gene is TRBV12-3 or TRBV12-4, the J gene TRBJ1-3; weak D call: TRBD1 (5 bases). Trimming shortened V by 5 bases and J by 9 bases, and 17 bases separated the two germline ends. This CDR3 spans 14 amino acids. This CDR3 reads CASSPGHGRGTIYF. The CDR3 DNA reads TGTGCCAGCAGTCCGGGGCATGGGAGGGGCACCATATATTTT.

This clone has ten or more counts. J is TRBJ1-1 and V is TRBV6-1; TRBD1 is a possible D gene (5 bases). Germline V gene data show CDR1 as MNHNS and CDR2 as SASEGT. The length of the CDR3 is 13 residues. Trimming removed 7 bases from V and 1 base from J, with 10 bases in between. DNA of the CDR3: TGTGCCAGCACCACCAGGGCGAACACTGAAGCTTTCTTT. Translation: CASTTRANTEAFF.

This clone was detected ten times or more. Within the sample, other DNA sequences also encode this same CDR3. The chain recombines TRBV28 with TRBJ1-5; TRBD1 might be the D (5 bases). The germline V and J ends were trimmed by 3 bases and 6 bases, with 6 bases remaining between them. The CDR3 covers 12 residues. CDR1 and CDR2 (germline): MDHEN, SYDVKM. The CDR3 reads CASSFGAQPQHF. For the CDR3, the DNA is TGTGCCAGCAGTTTCGGGGCTCAGCCCCAGCATTTT.

Of note for this clone: A read error is possible here, since a much larger clone lies one base away. The same CDR3 arises from other DNA sequences in this sample as well. The V gene is TRBV9, the J gene TRBJ1-2; D is unclear. The germline gives CDR1 SGDLS, CDR2 YYNGEE. V was shortened by 3 bases and J by 8 bases, with 26 bases between the two germline ends. CDR3 length equals 17 residues. The CDR3 region has the DNA TGTGCCAGCAGCGCATTCGGGCCTCAAATGCGCGTCGACGGCTACACCTTC. It codes for CASSAFGPQMRVDGYTF.

In its sample, this clone was seen many times. This rearrangement joins TRBV6-5 to TRBJ2-7; TRBD1 is a possible D gene (6 bases). The germline V gene encodes CDR1 MNHEY and CDR2 SVGAGI. Trimming cost V 2 bases and J 7 bases, with 9 bases left between them. CDR3 length: 12 amino acids. The CDR3 coding sequence is TGTGCCAGCAGTTACCCCGGACAGGAGCAGTACTTC. Translation: CASSYPGQEQYF.